These T cell receptor beta chains were read from a single sample in a study of blood T cell repertoires in COVID-19. Profiling relied on immunoSEQ multiplex PCR, and the TCRdb table lists in-frame clones only, not all of them. This table has 400,000 to 450,000 clones, 75% to 90% appearing once. The sample taken for sequencing was peripheral blood. All receptors come from a woman between 25 and 40 years old with active or convalescent COVID-19. CDR3s include the opening cysteine and the closing phenylalanine or tryptophan. Fields, in order: J gene, V gene, CDR3 protein.

TRBJ1-1,TRBV7-6,CASSLAALQGAEAFF
TRBJ2-7,TRBV14,CASSWGQGPYEQYF
TRBJ2-3,TRBV4-1,CASSPAGGAAPDTQYF
TRBJ1-4,TRBV9,CASSDGDRENEKLFF
TRBJ1-2,TRBV5-1,CASSPDRAGYTF
TRBJ1-4,TRBV5-6,CASSLGREMAEKLFF
TRBJ2-3,TRBV6-5,CASSSTFSTDTQYF
TRBJ1-3,TRBV5-1,CASSLDSGTGNTIYF
TRBJ2-4,TRBV10-3,CAISDRVGDIQYF
TRBJ1-2,TRBV18,CASSRREGNYGYTF
TRBJ2-3,TRBV27,CASRLAGVDTDTQYF
TRBJ2-7,TRBV7-8,CASSTVAGVDLYEQYF
TRBJ2-2,TRBV25-1,CASSEGSAGELFF
TRBJ2-2,TRBV5-1,CASSSTGGGELFF
TRBJ1-4,TRBV5-5,CASSADSERNEKLFF
TRBJ2-7,TRBV18,CASSPIKTSGSRQSYEQYF
TRBJ1-1,TRBV18,CASSPQGPMNTEAFF
TRBJ2-3,TRBV7-6,CASSLGQGGTDTQYF
TRBJ2-2,TRBV3-1/TRBV3-2,CASSLQGAAGTGELFF
TRBJ1-1,TRBV15,CATSRGSTGNTEAFF
TRBJ1-2,TRBV19,CASSRGGEYGYTF
TRBJ2-3,TRBV25-1,CASSAKLADTQYF
TRBJ2-1,TRBV18,CASSPPGNEQFF
TRBJ1-2,TRBV7-8,CASSSRRLGDYGYTF
TRBJ2-2,TRBV5-4,CASSFGRGTNTGELFF
TRBJ2-5,TRBV5-1,CASSPRDYRGSETQYF
TRBJ1-2,TRBV10-3,CAISESGRDSSYGYTF
TRBJ2-7,TRBV6-1,CASSDRDRGHYEQYF
TRBJ2-3,TRBV7-9,CASSLAPVDSGSLYTQYF
TRBJ1-1,TRBV6-5,CASSSYGTESEAFF
TRBJ1-5,TRBV7-9,CASSHPGSNQPQHF
TRBJ2-5,TRBV7-9,CASSEGQNQETQYF
TRBJ2-7,TRBV19,CASRHPGLAGFEQYF
TRBJ1-4,TRBV28,CASSTTGFNEKLFF
TRBJ2-5,TRBV6-1,CASSEMTGVVRETQYF
TRBJ2-2,TRBV24-1,CATSDTTSGGYTGELFF
TRBJ2-7,TRBV2,CASSEERISYEQYF
TRBJ2-3,TRBV27,CASRDGTSGVKADTQYF
TRBJ2-7,TRBV12-1,CASSFGDRGDEQYF
TRBJ1-2,TRBV7-9,CASRPTGTKVTNYGYTF
TRBJ1-1,TRBV6-5,CASSYSKGFYTEAFF
TRBJ2-1,TRBV24-1,CATSGVSTSGSGEQFF
TRBJ1-6,TRBV2,CASTTESSYNSPLHF
TRBJ1-5,TRBV10-3,CAISETTGNGNQPQHF
TRBJ1-4,TRBV19,CARLGQLMFEYEKLFF
TRBJ2-1,TRBV5-1,CASSFGGDNEQFF
TRBJ2-7,TRBV7-8,CASSNSGTGSSYEQYF
TRBJ1-1,TRBV6-5,CASSPRTGGNTEAFF
TRBJ2-2,TRBV7-9,CASSLDQYTGELFF
TRBJ2-2,TRBV5-5,CASSLLLPGQGSGELFF
TRBJ1-1,TRBV18,CASSPNAQGNAEAFF
TRBJ2-1,TRBV24-1,CATSSGKERLSYNEQFF
TRBJ1-5,TRBV6-1,CASSDAGEVYSNQPQHF
TRBJ2-1,TRBV4-1,CASSQGTGYFDEQFF
TRBJ1-2,TRBV4-1,CASSGTAGTYGYTF